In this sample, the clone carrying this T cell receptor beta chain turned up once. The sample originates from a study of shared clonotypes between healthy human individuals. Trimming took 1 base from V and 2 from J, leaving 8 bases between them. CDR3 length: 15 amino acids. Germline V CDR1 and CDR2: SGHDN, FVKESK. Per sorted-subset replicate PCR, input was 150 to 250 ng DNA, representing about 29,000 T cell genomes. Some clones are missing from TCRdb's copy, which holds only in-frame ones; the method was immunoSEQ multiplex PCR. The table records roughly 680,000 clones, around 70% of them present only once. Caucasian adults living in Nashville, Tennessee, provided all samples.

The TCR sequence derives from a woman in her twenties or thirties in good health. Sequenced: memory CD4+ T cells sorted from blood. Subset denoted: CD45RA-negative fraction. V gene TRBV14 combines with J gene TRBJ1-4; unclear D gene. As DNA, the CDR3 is TGTGCCAGCAGCCAAGGATTCCCCACTAATGAAAAACTGTTTTTT. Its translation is CASSQGFPTNEKLFF.